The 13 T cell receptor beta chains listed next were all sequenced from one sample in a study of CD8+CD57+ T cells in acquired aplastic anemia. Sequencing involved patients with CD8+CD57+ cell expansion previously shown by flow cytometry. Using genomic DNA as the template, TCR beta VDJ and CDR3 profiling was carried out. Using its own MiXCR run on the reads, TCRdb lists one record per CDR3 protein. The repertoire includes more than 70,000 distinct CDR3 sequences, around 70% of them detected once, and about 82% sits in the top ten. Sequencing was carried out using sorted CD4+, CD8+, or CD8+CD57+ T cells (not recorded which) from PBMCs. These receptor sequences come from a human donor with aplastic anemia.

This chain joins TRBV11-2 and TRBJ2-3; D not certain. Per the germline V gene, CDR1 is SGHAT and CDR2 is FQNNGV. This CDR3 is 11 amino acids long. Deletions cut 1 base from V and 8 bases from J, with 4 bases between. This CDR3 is CASSLGSTQYF. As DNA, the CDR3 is TGTGCCAGCAGCTTAGGCTCTACGCAGTATTTT.

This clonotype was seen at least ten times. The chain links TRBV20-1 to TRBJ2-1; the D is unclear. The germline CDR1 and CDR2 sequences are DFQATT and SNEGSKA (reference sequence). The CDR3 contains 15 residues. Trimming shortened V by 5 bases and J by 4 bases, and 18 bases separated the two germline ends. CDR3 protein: CSAPEIPSLYNEQFF. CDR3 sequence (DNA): TGCAGTGCTCCAGAGATCCCGAGTCTTTACAATGAGCAGTTCTTC.

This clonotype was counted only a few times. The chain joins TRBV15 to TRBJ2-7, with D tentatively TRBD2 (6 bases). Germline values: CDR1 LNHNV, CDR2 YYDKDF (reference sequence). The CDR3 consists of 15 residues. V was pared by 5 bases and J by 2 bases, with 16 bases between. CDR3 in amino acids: CATSGTLLPTYEQYF. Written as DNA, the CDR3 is TGTGCCACCAGCGGGACTTTACTACCTACCTACGAGCAGTACTTC.

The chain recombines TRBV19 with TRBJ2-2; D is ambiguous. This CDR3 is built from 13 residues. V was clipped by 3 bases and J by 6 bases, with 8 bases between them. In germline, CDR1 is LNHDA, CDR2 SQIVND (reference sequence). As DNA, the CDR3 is TGTGCCAGTAGTATGATTAGCCCCGGGGAGCTGTTTTTT. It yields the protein CASSMISPGELFF.

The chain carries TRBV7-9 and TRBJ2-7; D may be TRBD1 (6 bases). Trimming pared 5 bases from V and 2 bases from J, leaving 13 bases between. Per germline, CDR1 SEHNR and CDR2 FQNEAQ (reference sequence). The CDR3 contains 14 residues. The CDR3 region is CASSAGTRPYEQYF. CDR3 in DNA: TGTGCCAGCAGCGCCGGGACAAGGCCCTACGAGCAGTACTTC. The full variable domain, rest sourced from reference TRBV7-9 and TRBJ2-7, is DTGVSQNPRHKITKRGQNVTFRCDPISEHNRLYWYRQTLGQGPEFLTYFQNEAQLEKSRLLSDRFSAERPKGSFSTLEIQRTEQGDSAMYLCASSAGTRPYEQYFGPGTRLTVT.

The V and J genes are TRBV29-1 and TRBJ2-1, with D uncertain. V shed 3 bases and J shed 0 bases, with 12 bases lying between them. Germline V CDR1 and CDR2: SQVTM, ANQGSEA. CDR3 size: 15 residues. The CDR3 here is CSVDPTPGSYNEQFF. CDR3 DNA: TGCAGCGTTGATCCTACTCCCGGCTCCTACAATGAGCAGTTCTTC.

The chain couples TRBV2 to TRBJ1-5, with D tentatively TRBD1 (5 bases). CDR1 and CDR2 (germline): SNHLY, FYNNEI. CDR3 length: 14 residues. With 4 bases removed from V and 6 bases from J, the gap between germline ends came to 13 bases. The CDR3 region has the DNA TGTGCCAGCAGTGGAGGGACCAGGTCTCAGCCCCAGCATTTT. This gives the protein CASSGGTRSQPQHF.

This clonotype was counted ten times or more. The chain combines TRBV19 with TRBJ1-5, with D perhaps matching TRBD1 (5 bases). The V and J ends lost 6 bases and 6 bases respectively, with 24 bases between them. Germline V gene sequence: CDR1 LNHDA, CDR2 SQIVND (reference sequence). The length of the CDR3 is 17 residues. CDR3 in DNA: TGTGCCAGTAGCCTAAGGTCGGGCAGGGAAAGTGGTCAGCCCCAGCATTTT. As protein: CASSLRSGRESGQPQHF.

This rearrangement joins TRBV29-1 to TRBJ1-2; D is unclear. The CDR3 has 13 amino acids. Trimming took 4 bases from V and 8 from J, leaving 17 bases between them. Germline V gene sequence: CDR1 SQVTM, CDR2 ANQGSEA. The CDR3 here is CSVGLSGRGGYTF. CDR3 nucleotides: TGCAGCGTTGGCTTGTCGGGTCGAGGGGGCTACACCTTC.

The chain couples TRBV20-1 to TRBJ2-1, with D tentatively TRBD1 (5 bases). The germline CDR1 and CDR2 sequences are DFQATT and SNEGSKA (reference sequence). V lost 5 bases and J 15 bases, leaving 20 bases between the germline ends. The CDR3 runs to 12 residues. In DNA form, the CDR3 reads TGCAGTGCTGCCTTAAGGGGATCCAGGCGGTTCTTC. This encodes CSAALRGSRRFF.

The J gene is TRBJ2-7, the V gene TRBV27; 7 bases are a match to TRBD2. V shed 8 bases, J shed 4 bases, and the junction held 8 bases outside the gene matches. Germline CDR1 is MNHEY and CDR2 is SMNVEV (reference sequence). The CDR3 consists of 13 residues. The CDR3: CASAEGGNYEQYV. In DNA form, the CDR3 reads TGTGCCAGCGCCGAGGGAGGGAATTACGAGCAGTACGTC.

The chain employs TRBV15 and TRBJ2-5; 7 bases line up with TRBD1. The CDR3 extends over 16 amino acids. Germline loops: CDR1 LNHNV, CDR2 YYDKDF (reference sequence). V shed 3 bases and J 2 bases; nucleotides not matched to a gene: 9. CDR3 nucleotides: TGTGCCACCAGCAGCCTCAGGGGGAGACCTCAAGAGACCCAGTACTTC. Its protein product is CATSSLRGRPQETQYF.

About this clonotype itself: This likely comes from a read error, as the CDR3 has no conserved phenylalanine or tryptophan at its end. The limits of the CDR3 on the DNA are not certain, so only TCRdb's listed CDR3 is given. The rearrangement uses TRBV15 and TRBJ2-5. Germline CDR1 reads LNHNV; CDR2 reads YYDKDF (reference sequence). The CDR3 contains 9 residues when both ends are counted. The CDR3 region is CATSDVRGT.